The entry below gives a single TCR beta chain sequence along with its context. This sample stems from a study of PD-1 blockade in classical Hodgkin lymphoma. Trimming cost V 4 bases and J 6 bases; bases outside gene matches: 6. The germline V gene has CDR1 SGHRS and CDR2 YFSETQ. CDR3 length: 13 residues. Clones were sequenced by immunoSEQ multiplex PCR, and TCRdb holds only the in-frame ones, with some missing. The sample lists more than 50,000 clones, over 75% seen once, with about 15% in the top ten. There was relapse after autologous stem cell transplantation in every patient, and there was variation in brentuximab vedotin exposure.

This chain uses TRBV5-1 with TRBJ1-1; TRBD1 matches at 7 bases. The sample in question was peripheral blood mononuclear cells (PBMCs), obtained at baseline. The sequence derives from a human donor with classical Hodgkin lymphoma. In nucleotides, the CDR3 is TGCGCCAGCAGCACTCGGACAGGCCCTGAAGCTTTCTTT. Protein: CASSTRTGPEAFF.